This T cell receptor beta chain was documented in a study of blood T cell repertoires in COVID-19. Whole-study context: The samples span acute and convalescent COVID-19 from the United States, Italy and Spain. PBMCs, B-cell-depleted T cells, or T cells provided the cDNA or gDNA that made up the material.

Original analysis: Estimation of nucleated cell counts was performed using reference gene primer amplification. Only in-frame clones appear in the TCRdb table, and some are missing; sequencing was by immunoSEQ multiplex PCR. The V and J calls and clone size come from that table; D and trimming were worked out from the DNA. The repertoire holds under 300,000 clones, around 86% seen once, with less than 3% in the top ten. V gave up 10 bases and J gave up 6 bases, with 9 bases separating them. The CDR3 contains 11 residues. Germline V gene lookup returns CDR1 MNHNY and CDR2 SVGAGI (reference sequence). Input material: peripheral blood. This receptor was taken from a woman in her 30s with active or convalescent COVID-19. The V gene is TRBV6-6, the J gene TRBJ1-4; perhaps TRBD1 as D (6 bases). The DNA for the CDR3 is TGTGCCACCAGGGGCGATGAAAAACTGTTTTTT. It is translated as CATRGDEKLFF.